This T cell receptor beta chain stems from a study of blood T cell repertoires in COVID-19. Study in general: Samples taken during acute and convalescent COVID-19 were collected in the United States, Italy and Spain.

TCRdb's copy holds only in-frame clones and misses some; the assay was immunoSEQ multiplex PCR. The top ten clones hold 2% to 2.5% of a sample with some 120,000 clones, roughly 89% of them seen once. Germline V lookup: CDR1 SGHTA, CDR2 FQGNSA. Trimming removed 1 base from V and 4 bases from J; junction bases left unmatched: 6. The CDR3 loop spans 15 amino acids. The sample was peripheral blood. This chain uses TRBV7-2 with TRBJ1-2; 7 bases fit TRBD1. The receptor's source is a woman aged 45-59 years with acute or convalescent COVID-19. In DNA form, the CDR3 reads TGTGCCAGCAGCTTAGGAGGAGGGGGCGGCTATGGCTACACCTTC. It encodes CASSLGGGGGYGYTF.